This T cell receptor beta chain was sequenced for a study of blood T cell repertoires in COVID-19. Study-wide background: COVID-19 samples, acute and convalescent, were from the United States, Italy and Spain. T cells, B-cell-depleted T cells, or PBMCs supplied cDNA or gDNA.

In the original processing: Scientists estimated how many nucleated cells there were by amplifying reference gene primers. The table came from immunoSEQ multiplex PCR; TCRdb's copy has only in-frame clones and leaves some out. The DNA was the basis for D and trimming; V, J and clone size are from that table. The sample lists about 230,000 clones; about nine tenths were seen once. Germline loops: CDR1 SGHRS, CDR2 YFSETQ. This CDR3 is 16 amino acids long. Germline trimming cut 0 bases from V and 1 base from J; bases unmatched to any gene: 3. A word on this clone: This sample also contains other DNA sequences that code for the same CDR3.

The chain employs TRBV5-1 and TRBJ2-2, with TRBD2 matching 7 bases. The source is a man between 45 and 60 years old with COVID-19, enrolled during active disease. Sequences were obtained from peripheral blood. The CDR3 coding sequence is TGCGCCAGCAGCTTGGTGCCTAGCGGGAACACCGGGGAGCTGTTTTTT. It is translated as CASSLVPSGNTGELFF.